Reported below is one T cell receptor beta chain. Its antigen is as yet unknown. The record originates from a study of breast tumors, draining lymph nodes, adjacent tissues. Study results and caveats: The lymph node origin of tumor T cells was framed as consistent with a hypothesis, not demonstrated.

TCRdb re-analysed the multiplex PCR reads in MiXCR, keeping a single row per CDR3 protein. The data hold more than 20,000 distinct CDR3 sequences, with 60% to 70% observed a single time. This clonotype was sampled from a female donor with breast cancer. Some clones in this sample may be carry-over from other donors' samples. The specimen was tumor-adjacent breast tissue.

The DNA for the CDR3 is TGCGCCAGCAACCCCTCGCCCGGGACCCCCCGGGTTGATGAGCAGTTCTTC. Its protein product is CASNPSPGTPRVDEQFF. The chain carries TRBV5-1 and TRBJ2-1; tentatively, D is TRBD1 or TRBD2 (5 bases each). Trimming shortened V by 6 bases and J by 8 bases, and 27 bases separated the two germline ends. Germline V gene sequence: CDR1 SGHRS, CDR2 YFSETQ. CDR3 length equals 17 residues.